The clone carrying this TCR beta chain was detected only a few times. The antigen remains undetermined. The data were taken from a study of beta chain features in type 1 diabetes. General study points: Individuals with type 1 diabetes displayed fewer insertions and more deletions at VDJ junctions. All four CD4+ subsets of Type 1 diabetes patients contained TCRB CDR3s that were moderately but significantly shorter.

The entirety of the isolated RNA underwent reverse transcription, so expressed TCRB transcripts were sequenced. The repertoire was sequenced with immunoSEQ multiplex PCR; TCRdb's copy has only in-frame clones and lacks some. The repertoire holds 680,000 or so clones, 10% to 15% seen once, with 0.022% in the top ten. The ends were cut back, 1 base at V and 7 bases at J, with 14 bases in the middle. CDR3 length equals 16 residues. Germline CDR1 is MGHDK and CDR2 is SYGVNS. Sample: naive CD4+ T cells from blood. This chain connects TRBV25-1 to TRBJ1-6; D not certain. The origin of this receptor is a man between 18 and 29 years old with type 1 diabetes. The CDR3 here is CASSELRGTQNSPLHF. The CDR3 nucleotides read TGTGCCAGCAGTGAATTGCGGGGAACACAAAATTCACCCCTCCACTTT. Supplemented by reference TRBV25-1 and TRBJ1-6, the full variable domain reads EADIYQTPRYLVIGTGKKITLECSQTMGHDKMYWYQQDPGMELHLIHYSYGVNSTEKGDLSSESTVSRIRTEHFPLTLESARPSHTSQYLCASSELRGTQNSPLHFGNGTRLTVT.